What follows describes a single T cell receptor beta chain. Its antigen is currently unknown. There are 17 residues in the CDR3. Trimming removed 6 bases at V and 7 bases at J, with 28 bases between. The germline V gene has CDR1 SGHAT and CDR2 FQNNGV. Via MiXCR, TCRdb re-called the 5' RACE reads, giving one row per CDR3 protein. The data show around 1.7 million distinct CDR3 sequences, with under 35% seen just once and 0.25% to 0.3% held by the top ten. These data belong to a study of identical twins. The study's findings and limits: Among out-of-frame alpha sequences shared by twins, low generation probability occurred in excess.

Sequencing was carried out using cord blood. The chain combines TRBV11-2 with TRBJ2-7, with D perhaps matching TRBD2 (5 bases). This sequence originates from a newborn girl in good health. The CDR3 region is CASSSYAGSSSYNEQYF. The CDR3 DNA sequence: TGTGCCAGCAGTTCCTACGCGGGTTCGAGCTCCTACAATGAGCAGTACTTC.